Shown below are 26 T cell receptor gamma chains from a single sample sequenced in a study of gamma delta lymphoproliferative disorders and STAT genes. TCRdb reanalyzed the multiplex PCR reads using CATT. The sample includes around 5,000 gamma-chain clones, approximately 8% of them seen just once. Sequencing used genomic DNA taken from PBMCs of patients and controls. The sequenced material came from blood. The receptors come from a human donor in good health.

Judged by abundance, this clone is medium-sized. The rearrangement joins TRGV11 to TRGJ1 or TRGJ2. As TCRdb names no J gene, one was assigned here on the basis of a DNA match to germline. TRGV11 is an ORF for which the function is uncertain. The CDR3 is made up of 12 amino acids. V shed 11 bases and J 12 bases; nucleotides not matched to a gene: 16. This chain's CDR3 is CACYAIGARKLF. The DNA of the CDR3 is TGTGCCTGCTACGCTATCGGCGCTAGGAAACTCTTT.

At least ten counts were recorded for this clone. The chain couples TRGV5 to TRGJ1 or TRGJ2. TCRdb carries no J gene annotation; the J gene was assigned here by matching the DNA with germline. The CDR3 has 12 amino acids. Losses at the gene ends were 2 bases for V and 6 bases for J; bases not matched to a gene: 4. Germline lookup yields CDR1 VINAFY and CDR2 YDVSNSKD. This CDR3 is CATWDNAYKKLF. The CDR3 DNA follows: TGTGCCACCTGGGACAACGCTTATAAGAAACTCTTT.

This clone rates as medium-sized. CDR3 bases: TGTGCCACCTGGGACGAACACCTGAATTATTATAAGAAACTCTTT. This sequence encodes CATWDEHLNYYKKLF. This chain links TRGV2 with TRGJ1 or TRGJ2. As TCRdb names no J gene, one was assigned here on the basis of a DNA match to germline. The CDR3 runs 15 residues. Germline CDR1 EGSNGY, CDR2 YDSYNSKV. V shed 2 bases, J shed 0 bases, and the junction held 7 bases outside the gene matches.

This clone was seen at least ten times. This chain links TRGV9 with TRGJ1 or TRGJ2. The J gene is not listed in TCRdb, so it was assigned here from a DNA match to germline. The trim removed 1 base at V and 0 bases at J, leaving 3 bases unmatched. The CDR3 is 14 amino acids. Germline V gene data show CDR1 as GITISATS and CDR2 as ISYDGTV (reference sequence). This chain's CDR3 is CALWEVQNYYKKLF. As DNA, the CDR3 is TGTGCCTTGTGGGAGGTCCAGAATTATTATAAGAAACTCTTT.

This clone was observed many times. This rearrangement joins TRGV2 to TRGJ1 or TRGJ2. The J gene, absent from TCRdb, was called here by matching the DNA to germline. Germline V gene sequence: CDR1 EGSNGY, CDR2 YDSYNSKV. V was pared by 3 bases and J by 0 bases, with 8 bases of the junction left unmatched. The CDR3 contains 15 residues. CDR3 loop: CATWDRQSNYYKKLF. The CDR3 nucleotides read TGTGCCACCTGGGACCGACAATCGAATTATTATAAGAAACTCTTT.

By its share, this clone is medium-sized. Here the CDR3 DNA reads TGTGCCACCTGGGATAGGAATTATAAGAAACTCTTT. It specifies CATWDRNYKKLF. This sequence joins TRGV4 and TRGJ1 or TRGJ2. The J gene, left out of TCRdb, was set here by checking the DNA against germline. The CDR3 totals 12 residues. V was clipped by 3 bases and J by 5 bases; unmatched bases: 4. Germline loops: CDR1 EGSTGY, CDR2 YDSYTSSV.

This clone is labeled as medium-sized (0.01 to 0.1%). The CDR3 nucleotides are TGTGCTGCGTGGTTTTCTACCACTGGTTGGTTCAAGATATTT. This gives the protein CAAWFSTTGWFKIF. V and J are TRGV10 and TRGJP1. Matching the DNA to germline supplied the J gene, which TCRdb does not give. TRGV10 is labeled an ORF, and its function is uncertain. Trimming at V came to 7 bases and at J to 1 base, leaving 4 bases not matched to a gene. The CDR3 has 14 residues.

In its sample, this clone ranks as medium-sized. The CDR3 spells CATWDGPHDYKKLF. CDR3 bases: TGTGCCACCTGGGACGGGCCCCATGATTATAAGAAACTCTTT. The chain recombines TRGV2 with TRGJ1 or TRGJ2. Germline matching of the DNA provided the J gene here, since TCRdb leaves it blank. Germline CDR1 and CDR2: EGSNGY and YDSYNSKV. This CDR3 comprises 14 residues. V lost 0 bases, J lost 5 bases, and 7 bases stayed unmatched.

By proportion, this clone is medium-sized (0.01 to 0.1%). Other DNA sequences within the sample encode an identical CDR3. The J gene is TRGJ1 or TRGJ2, the V gene TRGV9. Matching the DNA to germline supplied the J gene, which TCRdb does not give. V shed 0 bases, J shed 5 bases, and the junction held 1 base outside the gene matches. From germline, CDR1 is GITISATS and CDR2 ISYDGTV (reference sequence). This CDR3 is built from 12 residues. The CDR3 DNA reads as TGTGCCTTGTGGGAGGTGGATTATAAGAAACTCTTT. It specifies CALWEVDYKKLF.

Judged by abundance, this clone is medium-sized (0.01 to 0.1%). The chain recombines TRGV2 with TRGJ1 or TRGJ2. No J gene was available from TCRdb, and it was assigned here by a germline match of the DNA. This CDR3 contains 12 residues. Germline V CDR1 and CDR2: EGSNGY, YDSYNSKV. V lost 0 bases, J lost 8 bases, and 4 bases stayed unmatched. CDR3 sequence: CATWDGPHKKLF. The CDR3 DNA sequence: TGTGCCACCTGGGACGGGCCTCATAAGAAACTCTTT.

This clone was counted between two and nine times. The chain links TRGV8 to TRGJ1 or TRGJ2. As TCRdb names no J gene, one was assigned here on the basis of a DNA match to germline. CDR3 length equals 15 residues. Germline values: CDR1 VENAVY, CDR2 YDSYNSRV. V trimming: 2 bases; J trimming: 10 bases; junction bases outside the gene matches: 17. CDR3 sequence reads: CATWDIRPRVGKKLF. CDR3 in DNA: TGTGCCACCTGGGATATCAGGCCCAGGGTAGGAAAGAAACTCTTT.

This clone is categorized as medium-sized. This chain uses TRGV10 with TRGJ1 or TRGJ2. TCRdb carries no J gene annotation; the J gene was assigned here by matching the DNA with germline. TRGV10 is marked as an open reading frame, function uncertain. V gave up 8 bases and J gave up 3 bases; unmatched junction bases: 11. The CDR3 contains 14 residues. The CDR3 nucleotides are TGTGCTGCGTGGGATTTTTCTCCTTATTATAAGAAACTCTTT. Translated: CAAWDFSPYYKKLF.

Within the sample, this clone is medium-sized. The sample carries other DNA sequences with the same CDR3. The chain is built from TRGV2 and TRGJ1 or TRGJ2. TCRdb leaves out the J gene; it was filled in here by matching the DNA to germline. V trimming: 0 bases; J trimming: 6 bases; junction bases outside the gene matches: 5. The CDR3 has 13 amino acids. CDR1 and CDR2 (germline): EGSNGY, YDSYNSKV. The CDR3 DNA reads TGTGCCACCTGGGACGGGCTTGGTTATAAGAAACTCTTT. It encodes CATWDGLGYKKLF.

By share, this clone counts as medium-sized. The chain combines TRGV8 with TRGJ1 or TRGJ2. The J gene was not available in TCRdb and was assigned here by matching the DNA to germline segments. This CDR3 is built from 12 residues. Germline loops: CDR1 VENAVY, CDR2 YDSYNSRV. V lost 2 bases, J lost 3 bases, and 1 base stayed unmatched. The CDR3 sequence: CATWDIYYKKLF. In DNA form, the CDR3 reads TGTGCCACCTGGGATATTTATTATAAGAAACTCTTT.

Within the sample, this clone is medium-sized (0.01 to 0.1%). This chain joins TRGV2 and TRGJ1 or TRGJ2. The J gene is absent in TCRdb and was assigned here via DNA matching to germline. V shed 0 bases, J shed 9 bases, and the junction held 5 bases outside the gene matches. The CDR3 is 12 amino acids. Germline loops: CDR1 EGSNGY, CDR2 YDSYNSKV. The DNA of the CDR3 is TGTGCCACCTGGGACGGGCCCTTTAAGAAACTCTTT. Amino acid sequence: CATWDGPFKKLF.

By share of the sample, this clone is medium-sized. V is TRGV2 and J is TRGJ1 or TRGJ2. Matching the DNA to germline supplied the J gene, which TCRdb does not give. The V and J ends lost 1 base and 4 bases, in that order; junction bases with no gene match: 4. CDR1 and CDR2 (germline): EGSNGY, YDSYNSKV. CDR3 size: 13 residues. CDR3 bases: TGTGCCACCTGGGACGGTCAATATTATAAGAAACTCTTT. Residues: CATWDGQYYKKLF.

In its sample, this clone ranks as medium-sized (0.01 to 0.1%). The V call is TRGV2, the J call TRGJP2. The J gene is not listed in TCRdb, so it was assigned here from a DNA match to germline. Germline V gene lookup returns CDR1 EGSNGY and CDR2 YDSYNSKV. V shed 0 bases, J shed 0 bases, and the junction held 7 bases outside the gene matches. This CDR3 is built from 17 residues. The CDR3 reads CATWDGPRYSSDWIKTF. As DNA, the CDR3 is TGTGCCACCTGGGACGGGCCCCGTTATAGTAGTGATTGGATCAAGACGTTT.

This chain uses TRGV2 with TRGJ1 or TRGJ2. The J gene was missing in TCRdb and was found by matching the end of the DNA to germline. With V trimmed by 4 bases and J by 4 bases, 7 bases remained unmatched. Germline V lookup: CDR1 EGSNGY, CDR2 YDSYNSKV. This CDR3 has 13 amino acids. The CDR3 DNA follows: TGTGCCACCTGGGAACCATCGTATTATAAGAAACTCTTT. This encodes CATWEPSYYKKLF.

This clone qualifies as medium-sized (0.01 to 0.1%). The chain has TRGV8 and TRGJ1 or TRGJ2. TCRdb supplies no J gene; here it was assigned by aligning the nucleotide sequence to germline. Germline values: CDR1 VENAVY, CDR2 YDSYNSRV. The CDR3 runs 13 residues. V dropped 0 bases and J dropped 7; count of bases not matched to a gene: 6. The CDR3 nucleotides read TGTGCCACCTGGGATAGGCTGGAGTATAAGAAACTCTTT. Amino acids: CATWDRLEYKKLF.

This clone was observed a few times. V gene TRGV4 combines with J gene TRGJ1 or TRGJ2. The J gene, not given by TCRdb, was assigned here from a germline match of the nucleotide sequence. The CDR3 is 10 amino acids. CDR1 and CDR2 (germline): EGSTGY, YDSYTSSV. V was clipped by 6 bases and J by 4 bases; unmatched bases: 0. The DNA for the CDR3 is TGTGCCACCTGGTATTATAAGAAACTCTTT. Its protein product is CATWYYKKLF.

This clone is classed as medium-sized. The rearrangement joins TRGV5 to TRGJP1. The J gene comes from matching the DNA to germline here; TCRdb lacks it. The CDR3 sequence is 14 residues long. V lost 4 bases and J lost 5; bases outside the gene matches: 7. Germline lookup yields CDR1 VINAFY and CDR2 YDVSNSKD. CDR3 sequence: CATWEWGTGWFKIF. Here the CDR3 DNA reads TGTGCCACCTGGGAGTGGGGGACTGGTTGGTTCAAGATATTT.

In this sample, this clone is medium-sized (0.01 to 0.1%). V usage is TRGV10 and J usage is TRGJP1. The J gene, not given by TCRdb, was assigned here from a germline match of the nucleotide sequence. TRGV10 is known as an ORF, though its function is uncertain. Losses at the gene ends were 8 bases for V and 13 bases for J; bases not matched to a gene: 59. The CDR3 sequence is 28 residues long. The CDR3 sequence is CAAWDGFLWESIPRSTVVNGFVRKFKIF. DNA for the CDR3: TGTGCTGCGTGGGATGGATTCCTTTGGGAATCCATCCCACGCAGCACAGTAGTAAACGGGTTCGTTAGGAAGTTCAAGATATTT.

This clone ranks as medium-sized. The J gene is TRGJ1 or TRGJ2, the V gene TRGV8. The J gene was missing in TCRdb and was found by matching the end of the DNA to germline. Germline values: CDR1 VENAVY, CDR2 YDSYNSRV. The CDR3 is 12 residues long. Germline trimming cut 7 bases from V and 3 bases from J; bases unmatched to any gene: 6. CDR3 DNA sequence: TGTGCCACCTGTTTTACTTATTATAAGAAACTCTTT. Encoded protein: CATCFTYYKKLF.

Many counts were recorded for this clone. The chain employs TRGV9 and TRGJ1 or TRGJ2. The J gene, not given by TCRdb, was assigned here from a germline match of the nucleotide sequence. Germline V gives CDR1 GITISATS, CDR2 ISYDGTV (reference sequence). V was clipped by 1 base and J by 12 bases; unmatched bases: 3. The CDR3 extends over 10 amino acids. The CDR3 spells CALWEVRKLF. The CDR3 DNA sequence: TGTGCCTTGTGGGAGGTTCGGAAACTCTTT.

This clone was counted ten times or more. The V call is TRGV9, the J call TRGJ1 or TRGJ2. TCRdb offers no J gene call, so here the DNA was matched to germline to obtain one. Germline assignment: CDR1 GITISATS and CDR2 ISYDGTV (reference sequence). The CDR3 is made up of 10 amino acids. The V gene end was trimmed by 7 bases and the J gene end by 7 bases; junction bases not matched to a gene: 4. The CDR3 nucleotides are TGTGCCTTGTGCGAATATAAGAAACTCTTT. This codes for CALCEYKKLF.

By share, this clone ranks as medium-sized. The rearrangement uses TRGV2 and TRGJ1 or TRGJ2. No J gene is reported in TCRdb; it was inferred here by comparing the DNA with germline. The CDR3 length is 15 residues. Germline-derived CDR1 and CDR2 are EGSNGY and YDSYNSKV. Trimming at V came to 0 bases and at J to 7 bases, leaving 12 bases not matched to a gene. The CDR3 reads CATWDGPVGGYKKLF. The CDR3 nucleotides are TGTGCCACCTGGGACGGGCCCGTGGGGGGGTATAAGAAACTCTTT.